A selection of T cell receptor beta chains follows, all from one sample in a study of CD8+CD57+ T cells in acquired aplastic anemia. TCRdb analysed the reads with MiXCR anew, one entry per CDR3 protein. In the table there are 200,000 to 250,000 distinct CDR3 sequences, over 40% of which are singletons. The sequencing sample was made of sorted CD4+, CD8+, or CD8+CD57+ T cells (not recorded which) from PBMCs. The receptors were sampled from a human donor with aplastic anemia. The CDR3 runs from the conserved cysteine through the conserved F or W.

V,J,CDR3
TRBV20-1,TRBJ1-6,CSARADYNSPLHF
TRBV2,TRBJ1-6,CASRNTGLNSPLHF
TRBV7-9,TRBJ2-5,CAGQGARETQYF
TRBV2,TRBJ1-1,CASNREGATYTEAFF
TRBV12-3/TRBV12-4,TRBJ2-2,CATRLAGGPSTGELFF
TRBV7-6,TRBJ2-5,CASSLNSGAQETQYF
TRBV11-1,TRBJ2-5,CASSYDRGHETQYF
TRBV6-5,TRBJ2-7,CASSYGGGTTYEQYF
TRBV29-1,TRBJ1-1,CSVGGDTIKNTEAFF
TRBV12-3/TRBV12-4,TRBJ2-5,CASSLTSGGGETQYF
TRBV7-8,TRBJ2-7,CASSLVGVNEQYF
TRBV5-1,TRBJ1-1,CASSLTGMTEAFF
TRBV12-3/TRBV12-4,TRBJ1-1,CASCENTEAFF
TRBV24-1,TRBJ1-2,CATFSGTPGLDGYTF
TRBV7-2,TRBJ2-2,CASSQREAANTGELFF
TRBV15,TRBJ1-2,CATSRDSRGRRGDGYTF
TRBV2,TRBJ2-5,CASRAIGSPMETQYF
TRBV7-9,TRBJ1-2,CASSQDGTSYGYTF
TRBV5-1,TRBJ2-7,CASSQYGTVNSYEQYF
TRBV2,TRBJ2-3,CASKGGGTQYF
TRBV10-3,TRBJ1-2,CAISTSGTKNGCTF
TRBV11-2,TRBJ2-3,CASSFSLPPGATDTQYF
TRBV5-1,TRBJ2-2,CASSLVGSAGGTGELFF
TRBV6-5,TRBJ1-1,CASSYSQGANTEAFF
TRBV6-2/TRBV6-3,TRBJ2-2,CANVLGGELFF
TRBV10-3,TRBJ2-7,CAIRGGDYEQYF
TRBV24-1,TRBJ1-5,CATSDRGFNQPQHF
TRBV19,TRBJ1-1,CASTRPGTEAFF
TRBV15,TRBJ2-5,CATSSVAGQETQYF
TRBV25-1,TRBJ2-7,CASSESGGLDEQYF
TRBV9,TRBJ2-5,CASSVGTVMETQYF
TRBV29-1,TRBJ2-1,CSVGGTARGDGEQFF
TRBV24-1,TRBJ1-1,CATSQTANTEAFF
TRBV7-9,TRBJ2-5,CASSYAGGGAQYF
TRBV5-1,TRBJ1-3,CASSLEGLSGNTIYF
TRBV13,TRBJ1-6,CASSWDNSPLHF
TRBV28,TRBJ2-7,CASSSAGISYEQYF
TRBV12-3/TRBV12-4,TRBJ1-2,CASSLSIIPGRGYTF
TRBV7-2,TRBJ2-7,CASSTQRTAEQYF
TRBV7-8,TRBJ2-6,CASSLAGVCSGANVLTF
TRBV19,TRBJ1-2,CASSFGTANYGYTF
TRBV19,TRBJ1-6,CASRTARGAFNSPLHF
TRBV12-3/TRBV12-4,TRBJ1-6,CASSPRTGSRQPLHF
TRBV20-1,TRBJ2-3,CSASLGLAGRDTQYF
TRBV19,TRBJ2-7,CASSQQGGALEQYF
TRBV12-3/TRBV12-4,TRBJ1-2,CASSSGPYGTHHYGYTF
TRBV7-2,TRBJ2-7,CASSLTGGAWMADEQYF
TRBV7-2,TRBJ1-6,CAGSLAGGANSPLHF
TRBV2,TRBJ1-5,CASNGQTSNQPQHF
TRBV10-2,TRBJ1-1,CTSSGWETNTEAFF